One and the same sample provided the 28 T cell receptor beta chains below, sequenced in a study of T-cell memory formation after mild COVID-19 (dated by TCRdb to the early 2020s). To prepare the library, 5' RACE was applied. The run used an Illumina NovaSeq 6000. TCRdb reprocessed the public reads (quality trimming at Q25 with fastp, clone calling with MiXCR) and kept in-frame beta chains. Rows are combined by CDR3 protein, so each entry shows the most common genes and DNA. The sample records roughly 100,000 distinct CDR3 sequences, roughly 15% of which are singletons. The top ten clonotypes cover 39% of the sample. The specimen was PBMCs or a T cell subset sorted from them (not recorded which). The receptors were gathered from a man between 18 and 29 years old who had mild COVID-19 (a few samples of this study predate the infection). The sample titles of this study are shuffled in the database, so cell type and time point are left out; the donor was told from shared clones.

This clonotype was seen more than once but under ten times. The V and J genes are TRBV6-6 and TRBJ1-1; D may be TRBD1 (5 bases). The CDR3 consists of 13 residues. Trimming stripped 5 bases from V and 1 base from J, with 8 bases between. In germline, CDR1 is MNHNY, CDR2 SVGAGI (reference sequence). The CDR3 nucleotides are TGTGCCAGCAGTGGGGGACGGAACACTGAAGCTTTCTTT. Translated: CASSGGRNTEAFF.

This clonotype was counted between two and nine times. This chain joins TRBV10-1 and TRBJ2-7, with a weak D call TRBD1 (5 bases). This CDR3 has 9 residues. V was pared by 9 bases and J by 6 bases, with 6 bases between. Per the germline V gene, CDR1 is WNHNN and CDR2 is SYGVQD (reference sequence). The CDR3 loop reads CARGVEQYV. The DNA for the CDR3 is TGCGCCAGAGGGGTCGAGCAGTACGTC.

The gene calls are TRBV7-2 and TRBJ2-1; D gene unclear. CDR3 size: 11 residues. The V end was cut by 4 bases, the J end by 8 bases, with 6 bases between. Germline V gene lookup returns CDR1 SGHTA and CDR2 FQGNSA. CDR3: CASSWTDEQFF. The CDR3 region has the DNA TGTGCCAGCAGCTGGACGGATGAGCAGTTCTTC.

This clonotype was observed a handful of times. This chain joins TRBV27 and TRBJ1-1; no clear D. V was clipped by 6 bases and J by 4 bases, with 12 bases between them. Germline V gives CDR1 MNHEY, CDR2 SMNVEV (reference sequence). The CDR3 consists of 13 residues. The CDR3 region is CASSSPWGTEAFF. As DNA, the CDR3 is TGTGCCAGCAGCTCGCCCTGGGGCACTGAAGCTTTCTTT.

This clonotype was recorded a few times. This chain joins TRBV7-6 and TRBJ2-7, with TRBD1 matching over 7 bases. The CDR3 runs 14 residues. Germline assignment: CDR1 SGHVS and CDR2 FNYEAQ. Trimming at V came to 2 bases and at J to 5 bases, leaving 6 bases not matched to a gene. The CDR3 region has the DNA TGTGCCAGCAGCTTAAGGGGGCGAATCCACGAGCAGTACTTC. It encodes CASSLRGRIHEQYF. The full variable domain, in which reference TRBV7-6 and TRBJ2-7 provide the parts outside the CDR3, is GAGVSQSPRYKVTKRGQDVALRCDPISGHVSLYWYRQALGQGPEFLTYFNYEAQQDKSGLPNDRFSAERPEGSISTLTIQRTEQRDSAMYRCASSLRGRIHEQYFGPGTRLTVT.

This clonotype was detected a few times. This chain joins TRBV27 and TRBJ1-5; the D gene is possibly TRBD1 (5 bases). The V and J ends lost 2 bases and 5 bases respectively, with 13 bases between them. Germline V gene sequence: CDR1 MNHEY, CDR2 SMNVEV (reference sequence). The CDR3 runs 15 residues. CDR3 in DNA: TGTGCCAGCAGTTTAGAAGTAGGGGATGATCAGCCCCAGCATTTT. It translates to CASSLEVGDDQPQHF.

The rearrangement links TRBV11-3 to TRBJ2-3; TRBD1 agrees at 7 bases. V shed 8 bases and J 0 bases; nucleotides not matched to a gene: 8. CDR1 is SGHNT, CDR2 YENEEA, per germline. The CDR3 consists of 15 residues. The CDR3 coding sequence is TGTGCCAGCGGAAAAGGGACAGCTAGCACAGATACGCAGTATTTT. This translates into CASGKGTASTDTQYF. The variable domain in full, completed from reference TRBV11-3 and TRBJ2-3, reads EAGVVQSPRYKIIEKKQPVAFWCNPISGHNTLYWYLQNLGQGPELLIRYENEEAVDDSQLPKDRFSAERLKGVDSTLKIQPAELGDSAVYLCASGKGTASTDTQYFGPGTRLTVL.

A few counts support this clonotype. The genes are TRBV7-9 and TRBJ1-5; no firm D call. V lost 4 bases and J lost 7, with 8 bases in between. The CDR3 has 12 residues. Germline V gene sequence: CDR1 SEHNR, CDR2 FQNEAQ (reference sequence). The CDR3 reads CASSSDDQPQHF. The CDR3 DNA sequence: TGTGCCAGCAGCTCGGACGACCAGCCCCAGCATTTT.

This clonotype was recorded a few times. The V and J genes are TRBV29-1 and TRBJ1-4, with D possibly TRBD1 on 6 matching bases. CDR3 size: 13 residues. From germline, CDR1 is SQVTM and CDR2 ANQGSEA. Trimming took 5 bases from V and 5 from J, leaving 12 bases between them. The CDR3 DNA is TGCAGCGTTCGACAGGCGACAAATGAAAAACTGTTTTTT. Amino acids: CSVRQATNEKLFF.

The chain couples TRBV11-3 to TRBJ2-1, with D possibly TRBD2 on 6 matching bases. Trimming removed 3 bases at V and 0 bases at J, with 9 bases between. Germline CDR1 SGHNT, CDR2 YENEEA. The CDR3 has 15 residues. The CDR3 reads CASSLDGSSYNEQFF. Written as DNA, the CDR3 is TGTGCCAGCAGCTTGGACGGGAGCTCCTACAATGAGCAGTTCTTC.

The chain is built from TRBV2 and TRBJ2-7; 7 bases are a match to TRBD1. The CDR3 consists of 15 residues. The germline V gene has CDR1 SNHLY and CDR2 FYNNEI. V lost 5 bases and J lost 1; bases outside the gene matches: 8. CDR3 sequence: CASSSGTALSYEQYF. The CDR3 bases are TGTGCCAGCAGTTCCGGGACAGCCTTGTCCTACGAGCAGTACTTC. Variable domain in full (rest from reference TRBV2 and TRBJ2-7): EPEVTQTPSHQVTQMGQEVILRCVPISNHLYFYWYRQILGQKVEFLVSFYNNEISEKSEIFDDQFSVERPDGSNFTLKIRSTKLEDSAMYFCASSSGTALSYEQYFGPGTRLTVT.

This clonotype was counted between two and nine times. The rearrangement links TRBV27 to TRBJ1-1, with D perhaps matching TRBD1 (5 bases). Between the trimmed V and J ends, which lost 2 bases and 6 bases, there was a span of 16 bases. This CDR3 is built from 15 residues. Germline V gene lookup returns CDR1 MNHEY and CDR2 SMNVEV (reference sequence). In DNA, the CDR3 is TGTGCCAGCAGTTTAAATAACGCAGGGAATTCTGAAGCTTTCTTT. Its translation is CASSLNNAGNSEAFF.

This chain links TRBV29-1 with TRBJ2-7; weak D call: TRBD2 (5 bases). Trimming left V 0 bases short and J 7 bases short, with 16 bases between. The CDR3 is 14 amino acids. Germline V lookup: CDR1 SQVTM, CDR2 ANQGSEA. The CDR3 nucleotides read TGCAGCGTTGAAGATCACCAGCCAGGCGGGGAGCAGTACGTC. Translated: CSVEDHQPGGEQYV.

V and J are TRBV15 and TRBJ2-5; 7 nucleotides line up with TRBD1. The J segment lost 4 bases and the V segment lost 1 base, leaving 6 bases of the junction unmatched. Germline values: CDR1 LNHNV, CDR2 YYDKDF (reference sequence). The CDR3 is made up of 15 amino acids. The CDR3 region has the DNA TGTGCCACCAGCAGAGTTGACAGACAGGGAGAGACCCAGTACTTC. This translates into CATSRVDRQGETQYF.

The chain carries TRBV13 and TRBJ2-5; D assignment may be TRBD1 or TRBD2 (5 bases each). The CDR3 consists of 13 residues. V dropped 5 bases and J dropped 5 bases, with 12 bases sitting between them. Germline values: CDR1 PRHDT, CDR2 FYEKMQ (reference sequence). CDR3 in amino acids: CASSIGTGETQYF. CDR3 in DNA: TGTGCCAGCAGCATCGGGACCGGGGAGACCCAGTACTTC.

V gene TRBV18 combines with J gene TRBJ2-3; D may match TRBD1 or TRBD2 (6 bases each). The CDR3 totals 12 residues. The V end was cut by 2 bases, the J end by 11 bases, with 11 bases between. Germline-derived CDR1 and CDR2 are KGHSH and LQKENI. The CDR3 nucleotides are TGTGCCAGCTCACCAGGGGGGCAGGGGCAGTATTTT. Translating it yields CASSPGGQGQYF.

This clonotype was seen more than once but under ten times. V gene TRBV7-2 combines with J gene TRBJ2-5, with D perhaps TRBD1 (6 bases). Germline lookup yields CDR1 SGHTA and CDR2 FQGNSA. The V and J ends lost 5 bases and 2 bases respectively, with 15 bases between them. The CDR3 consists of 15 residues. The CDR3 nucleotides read TGTGCCAGCAGCCCAGTCAGGGGAGAGCAAGAGACCCAGTACTTC. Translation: CASSPVRGEQETQYF.

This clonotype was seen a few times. The CDR3 spells CASSYSQGPTTEAFF. The CDR3 nucleotides read TGTGCCAGCAGTTACTCCCAGGGACCCACAACTGAAGCTTTCTTT. This sequence joins TRBV6-2 or TRBV6-3 and TRBJ1-1; a possible D gene is TRBD1 (5 bases). V was pared by 0 bases and J by 5 bases, with 13 bases between. The CDR3 has 15 residues. CDR1 and CDR2 from the germline V gene are MNHEY and SVGEGT.

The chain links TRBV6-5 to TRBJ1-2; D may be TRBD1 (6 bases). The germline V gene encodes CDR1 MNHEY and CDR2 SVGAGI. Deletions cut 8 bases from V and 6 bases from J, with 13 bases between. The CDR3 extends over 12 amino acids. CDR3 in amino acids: CASSGDTHGYTF. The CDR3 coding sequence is TGTGCCAGCTCTGGGGACACTCATGGCTACACCTTC.

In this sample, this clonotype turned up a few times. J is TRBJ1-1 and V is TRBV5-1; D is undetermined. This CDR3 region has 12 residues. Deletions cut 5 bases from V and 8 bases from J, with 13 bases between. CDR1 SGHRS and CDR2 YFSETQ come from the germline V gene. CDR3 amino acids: CASRLGTREAFF. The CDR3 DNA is TGCGCCAGCAGACTGGGAACCAGAGAAGCTTTCTTT. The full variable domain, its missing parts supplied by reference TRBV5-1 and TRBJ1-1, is KAGVTQTPRYLIKTRGQQVTLSCSPISGHRSVSWYQQTPGQGLQFLFEYFSETQRNKGNFPGRFSGRQFSNSRSEMNVSTLELGDSALYLCASRLGTREAFFGQGTRLTVV.

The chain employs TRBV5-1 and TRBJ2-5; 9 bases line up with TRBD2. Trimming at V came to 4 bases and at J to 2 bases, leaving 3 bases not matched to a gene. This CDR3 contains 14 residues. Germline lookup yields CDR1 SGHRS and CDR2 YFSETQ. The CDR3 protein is CASSIAGVQETQYF. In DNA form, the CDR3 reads TGCGCCAGCAGCATAGCGGGGGTACAAGAGACCCAGTACTTC.

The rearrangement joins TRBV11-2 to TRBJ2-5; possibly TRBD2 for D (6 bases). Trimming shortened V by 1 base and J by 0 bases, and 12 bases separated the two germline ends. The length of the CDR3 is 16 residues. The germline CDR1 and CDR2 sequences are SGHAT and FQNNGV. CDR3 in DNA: TGTGCCAGCAGCTTAGGGTCTAGCGCTTACCAAGAGACCCAGTACTTC. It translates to CASSLGSSAYQETQYF.

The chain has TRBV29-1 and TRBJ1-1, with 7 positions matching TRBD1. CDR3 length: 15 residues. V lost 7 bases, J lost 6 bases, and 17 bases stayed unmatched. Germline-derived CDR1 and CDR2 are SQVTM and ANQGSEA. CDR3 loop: CSAPGVGQGGPEAFF. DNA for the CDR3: TGCAGCGCCCCGGGGGTGGGGCAGGGGGGACCTGAAGCTTTCTTT. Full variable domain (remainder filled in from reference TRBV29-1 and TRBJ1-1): SAVISQKPSRDICQRGTSLTIQCQVDSQVTMMFWYRQQPGQSLTLIATANQGSEATYESGFVIDKFPISRPNLTFSTLTVSNMSPEDSSIYLCSAPGVGQGGPEAFFGQGTRLTVV.

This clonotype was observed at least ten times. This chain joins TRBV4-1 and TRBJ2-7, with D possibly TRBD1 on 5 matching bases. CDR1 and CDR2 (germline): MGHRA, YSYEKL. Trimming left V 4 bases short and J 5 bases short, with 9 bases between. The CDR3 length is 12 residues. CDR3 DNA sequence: TGCGCCAGCAGCCCCCAGGGAAACGAGCAGTACTTC. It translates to CASSPQGNEQYF.

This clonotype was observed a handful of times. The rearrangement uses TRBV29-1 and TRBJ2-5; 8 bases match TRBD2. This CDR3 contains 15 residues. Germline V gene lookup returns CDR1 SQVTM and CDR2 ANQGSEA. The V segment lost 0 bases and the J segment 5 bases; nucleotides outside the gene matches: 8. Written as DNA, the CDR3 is TGCAGCGTTGAAGATGGGCGGGGGGCCTGGGAGACCCAGTACTTC. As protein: CSVEDGRGAWETQYF.

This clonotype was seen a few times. CDR3 DNA sequence: TGCGCCAGCAGCCAAGGGACTAGCGGGGGCACAGATACGCAGTATTTT. Its translation is CASSQGTSGGTDTQYF. V usage is TRBV4-1 and J usage is TRBJ2-3; 12 bases line up with TRBD2. V gave up 1 base and J gave up 1 base; unmatched junction bases: 0. Germline lookup yields CDR1 MGHRA and CDR2 YSYEKL. This CDR3 has 16 residues.

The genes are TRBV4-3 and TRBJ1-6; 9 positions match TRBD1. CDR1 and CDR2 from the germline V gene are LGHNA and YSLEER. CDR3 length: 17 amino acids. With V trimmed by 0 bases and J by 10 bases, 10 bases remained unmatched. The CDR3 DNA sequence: TGCGCCAGCAGCCAAGATCGACTCCGACAGGGGGGCTCACCCCTCCACTTT. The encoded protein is CASSQDRLRQGGSPLHF.

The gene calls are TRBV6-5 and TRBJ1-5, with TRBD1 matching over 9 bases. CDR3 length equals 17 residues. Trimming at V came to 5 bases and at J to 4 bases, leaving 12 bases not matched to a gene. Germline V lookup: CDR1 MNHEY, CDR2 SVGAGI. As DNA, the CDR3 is TGTGCCAGCAGTCGGGGTAGGACAGGGGTAAGGAATCAGCCCCAGCATTTT. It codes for CASSRGRTGVRNQPQHF.